This T cell receptor (beta chain) was profiled in a study of blood T cell repertoires in COVID-19. Study summary: Samples representing acute and convalescent COVID-19 were sourced from the United States, Italy and Spain. T cells, B-cell-depleted T cells, or PBMCs supplied cDNA or gDNA.

The CDR3 sequence is 14 residues long. Trimming left V 7 bases short and J 2 bases short, with 13 bases between. The V gene's germline CDR1 is LNHDA and CDR2 SQIVND (reference sequence). Per the original data handling: Nucleated cell number was recorded as an estimate derived from reference gene primer amplification. Here immunoSEQ multiplex PCR was the method, and the copy in TCRdb shows in-frame clones only, minus some. V and J calls and clone size are those listed in that table; D and trimming were worked out from the DNA. The table records about 290,000 clones, roughly 88% of them present only once.

This clonotype originated in a woman between 25 and 40 years old with active or convalescent COVID-19. The sample comprised peripheral blood. This chain connects TRBV19 to TRBJ2-3; D gene ambiguous. CDR3 loop: CASTQTPTTDTQYF. The CDR3, as DNA: TGTGCCAGTACTCAGACTCCTACCACAGATACGCAGTATTTT.